This TCR beta chain came from a study of blood T cell repertoires in COVID-19. For the study at large: Both acute and convalescent COVID-19 samples were obtained from the United States, Italy and Spain. T cells, B-cell-depleted T cells, or PBMCs supplied cDNA or gDNA.

Authors' processing steps: Reference gene primers were amplified, and this amplification served to estimate nucleated cell counts. Libraries were prepared by immunoSEQ multiplex PCR; TCRdb keeps only in-frame clonotypes and omits some of them. The V and J calls and the clone size are those of that table, but D and trimming were determined from the DNA. Among some 250,000 clones listed, more than 65% were seen once. The germline V gene has CDR1 SGHNT and CDR2 YYREEE (reference sequence). Between the trimmed V and J ends, which lost 5 bases and 5 bases, there was a span of 11 bases. The CDR3 totals 12 residues.

The specimen sequenced was peripheral blood. The chain combines TRBV5-4 with TRBJ2-7; possibly TRBD1 for D (5 bases). This sequence originates from a man aged 50-59 years with active or convalescent COVID-19. CDR3 amino acids: CASSFATDEQYF. The CDR3 coding sequence is TGTGCCAGCAGTTTCGCGACAGACGAGCAGTACTTC.